This T cell receptor (beta chain) was retrieved from a study of blood T cell repertoires in COVID-19. Study at large: Acute-phase and convalescent COVID-19 samples originated in the United States, Italy and Spain. From T cells, B-cell-depleted T cells, or PBMCs came the material, which was cDNA or gDNA.

In the study's own analysis: Reference gene primer amplification in the assay estimated nucleated cell counts. This table comes from immunoSEQ multiplex PCR, and its TCRdb copy is limited to in-frame clones, with some not included. For V, J and clone size, that table is used; D and trimming come from the DNA. This table has just under 350,000 clones, approximately 90% appearing once. This TCR came from a woman in her late teens or twenties who had recovered from COVID-19. Material for sequencing was peripheral blood.

CDR3 bases: TGCGCCAGCAGCTTGCCGGGACAGGGCAATTCACCCCTCCACTTT. This gives the protein CASSLPGQGNSPLHF. The J gene is TRBJ1-6, the V gene TRBV5-1, with 9 positions matching TRBD1. The CDR3 is made up of 15 amino acids. J lost 7 bases, V lost 1 base, and 3 bases had no gene match. CDR1 and CDR2 (germline): SGHRS, YFSETQ. The variable domain in full, with the rest retrieved from reference TRBV5-1 and TRBJ1-6, is KAGVTQTPRYLIKTRGQQVTLSCSPISGHRSVSWYQQTPGQGLQFLFEYFSETQRNKGNFPGRFSGRQFSNSRSEMNVSTLELGDSALYLCASSLPGQGNSPLHFGNGTRLTVT.